This T cell receptor beta chain was profiled in a study of T-cell reconstitution after alpha-beta-depleted transplantation in children. This clonotype was seen repeatedly, ten times or more. The germline gives CDR1 KGHDR, CDR2 SFDVKD. After removal of 1 base from V and 6 bases from J, the junction contained 5 bases not matched to a gene. The CDR3 covers 15 residues. The library targeted TCRbeta and was prepared with unique molecular identifiers. A single record per CDR3 protein comes from TCRdb applying MiXCR to the PCR reads. This table holds over 300,000 distinct CDR3 sequences, 10% found once. The sequence was collected from a human donor who donated a stem cell graft to a child with acute lymphoblastic leukemia. This sequence joins TRBV24-1 and TRBJ2-1; 7 bases align to TRBD1. The material was PBMCs from the stem cell graft donor, obtained from the stem cell graft. The DNA of the CDR3 is TGTGCCACCAGTGATTTCCGACAGGGAACCAATGAGCAGTTCTTC. Encoded protein: CATSDFRQGTNEQFF.